These 14 T cell receptor beta chains originate from one sample sequenced in a study of CXCR3-negative and CXCR3-positive naive CD8 T cells. General study results and limits: For CXCR3-positive naive cells, TRB CDR3s were more hydrophobic than those of CXCR3-negative naive cells.

These TCRs' antigens remain unknown. Through 5' RACE with UMI labels, the TRB cDNA libraries were prepared. No DNA is given; TCRdb re-called the 5' RACE reads and lists each CDR3 protein once. In all, the sample yields 90,000 to 100,000 distinct CDR3 sequences. Material for sequencing was naive CXCR3+ CD8+ T cells from blood. Subset given: CD45RO-CCR7+CD27+CD95- naive CD8+ T cells expressing CXCR3 (TNR3+). Receptors were obtained from a human donor in good health. Some clones in this sample may be carry-over from other donors' samples.

V gene TRBV12-3 or TRBV12-4 combines with J gene TRBJ1-1; TCRdb proposes TRBD1, but this gene call is untestable without DNA. The CDR3 length is 13 residues. The CDR3 reads CASSPALDAEAFF.

V usage is TRBV4-3 and J usage is TRBJ1-3; TCRdb lists TRBD1, though no DNA is available to test this call. Germline V gene data show CDR1 as LGHNA and CDR2 as YSLEER. This CDR3 has 14 residues. This CDR3 is CASSHSGTENTIYF.

The chain joins TRBV20-1 to TRBJ2-1; TCRdb gives TRBD1 as the D gene, but with no DNA this cannot be confirmed. CDR1 and CDR2 (germline): DFQATT, SNEGSKA (reference sequence). This CDR3 spans 17 amino acids. The CDR3 region is CSAEEVDGTSSYNEQFF.

The V call is TRBV12-3 or TRBV12-4, the J call TRBJ2-7; without DNA, the TCRdb call of TRBD2 cannot be checked. The CDR3 sequence is 15 residues long. The CDR3 sequence: CASSPTGLPKDEQYF.

The chain is built from TRBV6-6 and TRBJ2-5; with no DNA, the TCRdb D assignment of TRBD1 cannot be verified. Germline CDR1 reads MNHNY; CDR2 reads SVGAGI (reference sequence). The CDR3 spans 15 residues. The CDR3 loop reads CASSYPWEGGETQYF.

V and J are TRBV20-1 and TRBJ2-1; the TRBD1 assignment by TCRdb is unverifiable without DNA. The CDR3 length is 15 residues. Germline assignment: CDR1 DFQATT and CDR2 SNEGSKA (reference sequence). The CDR3 protein is CSARRGTVDYNEQFF.

The chain recombines TRBV19 with TRBJ2-4; the TRBD1 assignment by TCRdb is unverifiable without DNA. Germline loops: CDR1 LNHDA, CDR2 SQIVND (reference sequence). The CDR3 has 14 amino acids. CDR3 sequence reads: CATEDRGLGNIQYF. Using reference TRBV19 and TRBJ2-4 for the parts outside the CDR3, the full variable domain is DGGITQSPKYLFRKEGQNVTLSCEQNLNHDAMYWYRQDPGQGLRLIYYSQIVNDFQKGDIAEGYSVSREKKESFPLTVTSAQKNPTAFYLCATEDRGLGNIQYFGAGTRLSVL.

This sequence joins TRBV6-5 and TRBJ1-5; without DNA, the TCRdb call of TRBD1 cannot be checked. CDR3 length: 16 amino acids. CDR1 and CDR2 (germline): MNHEY, SVGAGI. CDR3 protein: CASSNPAQGVYQPQHF.

The chain couples TRBV12-3 or TRBV12-4 to TRBJ2-5; TCRdb's D gene call, TRBD2, goes unchecked for lack of DNA. The CDR3 is 14 residues long. The CDR3 loop reads CASSLLAGGETQYF.

V gene TRBV10-3 combines with J gene TRBJ2-7; without DNA, the TCRdb call of TRBD1 cannot be checked. Germline values: CDR1 ENHRY, CDR2 SYGVKD. This CDR3 has 16 residues. The CDR3 is CAISESEPGGIFEQYF.

The chain is built from TRBV7-8 and TRBJ2-2. Per the germline V gene, CDR1 is SGHVS and CDR2 is FQNEAQ. The CDR3 totals 12 residues. The CDR3 protein is CASSLALGELFF.

This chain uses TRBV29-1 with TRBJ2-3; TCRdb selects TRBD1, and the lack of DNA leaves this call unchecked. The V gene's germline CDR1 is SQVTM and CDR2 ANQGSEA. CDR3 length: 12 residues. This CDR3 reads CSVEGQGSTQYF.

J is TRBJ2-1 and V is TRBV7-3; the TRBD1 assignment by TCRdb is unverifiable without DNA. This CDR3 is built from 15 residues. In germline, CDR1 is SGHTA, CDR2 FQGTGA. The CDR3 loop is CASSQTLARYNEQFF.

V is TRBV7-6 and J is TRBJ2-2; TCRdb's D call, TRBD1, is unchecked because there is no DNA. The CDR3 totals 15 residues. Germline V gene sequence: CDR1 SGHVS, CDR2 FNYEAQ. CDR3 residues: CASSLVGAITGELFF.